Following are 30 T cell receptor beta chains from one sample sequenced in a study of type 1 regulatory T cells. TCRdb passed the reads through MiXCR, listing each CDR3 protein once. The sample yields about 97,000 distinct CDR3 sequences, around 30% seen once. The sequenced material came from CD4+ T cells, either the whole sample or a sorted fraction (not recorded which). The receptor set was obtained from a human donor in good health.

J is TRBJ2-5 and V is TRBV5-4, with TRBD2 matching 9 bases. CDR1 and CDR2 (germline): SGHNT, YYREEE (reference sequence). V shed 4 bases, J shed 5 bases, and the junction held 12 bases outside the gene matches. This CDR3 has 16 residues. CDR3 in DNA: TGTGCCAGCAGCCGGACCGGAGCGGGAGGAGGGGAGACCCAGTACTTC. The encoded protein is CASSRTGAGGGETQYF.

The rearrangement joins TRBV20-1 to TRBJ2-7; D might be TRBD1 (6 bases). The CDR3 is 12 amino acids. Trimming removed 4 bases at V and 1 base at J, with 8 bases between. Germline CDR1 DFQATT, CDR2 SNEGSKA (reference sequence). This CDR3 is CSATTGSYEQYF. For the CDR3, the DNA is TGCAGTGCTACTACAGGGTCCTACGAGCAGTACTTC.

The rearrangement joins TRBV6-5 to TRBJ2-7; 11 bases agree with TRBD2. The V gene's germline CDR1 is MNHEY and CDR2 SVGAGI. This CDR3 comprises 17 residues. V was clipped by 4 bases and J by 2 bases; unmatched bases: 10. CDR3 region: CASSSPDPGLAAYEQYF. The CDR3 nucleotides are TGTGCCAGCAGTTCTCCAGATCCGGGACTAGCGGCCTACGAGCAGTACTTC.

This clonotype was counted only a few times. The CDR3 DNA sequence: TGCAGCGTTGACTATTCAGCTAACTATGGCTACACCTTC. Its translation: CSVDYSANYGYTF. This rearrangement joins TRBV29-1 to TRBJ1-2, with no clear D. V was cut by 3 bases and J by 0 bases, with 8 bases left in between. Germline CDR1 is SQVTM and CDR2 is ANQGSEA. The CDR3 is 13 amino acids.

The chain couples TRBV7-8 to TRBJ1-5, with D tentatively TRBD1 (5 bases). CDR3 size: 15 residues. The V and J ends lost 5 bases and 7 bases respectively, with 18 bases between them. CDR1 SGHVS and CDR2 FQNEAQ come from the germline V gene. The CDR3 DNA reads TGTGCCAGCAGCCCAACAGAATTAGCAGGGCAGCCCCAGCATTTT. Protein product: CASSPTELAGQPQHF. Full variable domain (rest looked up from reference TRBV7-8 and TRBJ1-5): GAGVSQSPRYKVAKRGQDVALRCDPISGHVSLFWYQQALGQGPEFLTYFQNEAQLDKSGLPSDRFFAERPEGSVSTLKIQRTQQEDSAVYLCASSPTELAGQPQHFGDGTRLSIL.

This clonotype was counted only a few times. This sequence joins TRBV10-1 and TRBJ2-3; D gene ambiguous. The CDR3 runs 12 residues. CDR1 WNHNN and CDR2 SYGVQD come from the germline V gene (reference sequence). The V end lost 2 bases, the J end lost 0 bases, and 0 bases lay between the germline ends. CDR3 sequence reads: CASSESTDTQYF. CDR3 DNA: TGCGCCAGCAGTGAGAGCACAGATACGCAGTATTTT.

DNA of the CDR3: TGTGCCAGCAGCTTGGTAGGCGGAGACGGCTGGCTTTATACGCAGTATTTT. Encoded protein: CASSLVGGDGWLYTQYF. The V and J genes are TRBV5-5 and TRBJ2-3; D ambiguous. The germline V gene encodes CDR1 SGHKS and CDR2 YYEKEE (reference sequence). CDR3 length: 17 residues. The V end was cut by 0 bases, the J end by 7 bases, with 21 bases between.

The V and J genes are TRBV19 and TRBJ2-1; D gene ambiguous. CDR3 size: 14 residues. The germline V and J ends were trimmed by 4 bases and 1 base, with 8 bases remaining between them. CDR1 and CDR2 from the germline V gene are LNHDA and SQIVND (reference sequence). The CDR3, as DNA: TGTGCCAGTAGTAAGGTCCAATCCTACAATGAGCAGTTCTTC. It codes for CASSKVQSYNEQFF.

This clonotype was counted only a few times. The chain employs TRBV5-1 and TRBJ2-3, with D perhaps TRBD1 or TRBD2 (5 bases each). Trimming cost V 0 bases and J 4 bases, with 15 bases left between them. Germline V gene sequence: CDR1 SGHRS, CDR2 YFSETQ. The CDR3 consists of 16 residues. In DNA form, the CDR3 reads TGCGCCAGCAGCTTGGGGGCAGGAACGGGACCAGATACGCAGTATTTT. It specifies CASSLGAGTGPDTQYF.

The rearrangement links TRBV20-1 to TRBJ1-5; D is possibly TRBD1 (5 bases). V gave up 0 bases and J gave up 6 bases, with 9 bases separating them. The CDR3 sequence is 13 residues long. Germline V gene lookup returns CDR1 DFQATT and CDR2 SNEGSKA (reference sequence). CDR3 residues: CSARDGAAQPQHF. The CDR3 DNA reads TGCAGTGCTAGAGACGGGGCGGCTCAGCCCCAGCATTTT.

This clonotype was detected a few times. V is TRBV7-2 and J is TRBJ2-5, with a tentative D call TRBD1 (7 bases). Looked up from germline, CDR1 is SGHTA and CDR2 is FQGNSA. Deletions cut 5 bases from V and 4 bases from J, with 11 bases between. This CDR3 has 13 residues. The CDR3 bases are TGTGCCAGCAGCCCCCAGGGGGGAGAGACCCAGTACTTC. Protein sequence: CASSPQGGETQYF.

The chain has TRBV24-1 and TRBJ1-4; D ambiguous. The germline V gene encodes CDR1 KGHDR and CDR2 SFDVKD. This CDR3 contains 14 residues. The ends were cut back, 4 bases at V and 7 bases at J, with 12 bases in the middle. The CDR3 region has the DNA TGTGCCACCAGTGACGTTGCAACCCCTGAAAAACTGTTTTTT. Protein: CATSDVATPEKLFF.

The chain's CDR3 is CASSLRQVHQETQYF. CDR3 bases: TGTGCCAGCAGTTTAAGACAGGTCCACCAAGAGACCCAGTACTTC. The gene calls are TRBV27 and TRBJ2-5; maybe TRBD1 (6 bases). V dropped 2 bases and J dropped 0 bases, with 10 bases sitting between them. Germline V gene data show CDR1 as MNHEY and CDR2 as SMNVEV (reference sequence). The CDR3 has 15 residues.

As regards this clonotype: One junction end disagrees with the germline gene, perhaps due to a read error. The chain combines TRBV10-3 with TRBJ1-3, with D maybe TRBD1 (6 bases). This CDR3 region has 16 residues. Germline V CDR1 and CDR2: ENHRY, SYGVKD. The CDR3 is CAISDGQFNSGSTIYF. For the CDR3, the DNA is TGTGCCATCAGTGACGGACAGTTCAACTCTGGAAGCACCATATATTTT.

The chain uses TRBV6-1 and TRBJ1-5; D is ambiguous. Germline V CDR1 and CDR2: MNHNS, SASEGT. The CDR3 is 14 amino acids. Trimming removed 1 base at V and 4 bases at J, with 8 bases between. The CDR3 sequence: CASSEGAVNQPQHF. The CDR3 coding sequence is TGTGCCAGCAGTGAAGGGGCGGTGAATCAGCCCCAGCATTTT.

The chain joins TRBV19 to TRBJ2-3; D not resolved. Germline-derived CDR1 and CDR2 are LNHDA and SQIVND (reference sequence). V gave up 6 bases and J gave up 5 bases, with 9 bases separating them. This CDR3 spans 12 amino acids. CDR3 region: CASRLGQDTQYF. In DNA form, the CDR3 reads TGTGCCAGTAGGCTAGGGCAAGATACGCAGTATTTT.

The chain uses TRBV20-1 and TRBJ2-1, with 8 bases identical to TRBD2. J lost 9 bases, V lost 0 bases, and 7 bases had no gene match. CDR1 and CDR2 (germline): DFQATT, SNEGSKA (reference sequence). The CDR3 has 14 amino acids. In DNA, the CDR3 is TGCAGTGCTAGAGAATTGACTAGCGTCGCTGAGCAGTTCTTC. This encodes CSARELTSVAEQFF.

The V gene is TRBV14, the J gene TRBJ1-6; possible D gene TRBD1, 6 bases. Per germline, CDR1 SGHDN and CDR2 FVKESK. CDR3 length: 15 residues. Trimming pared 8 bases from V and 6 bases from J, leaving 17 bases between. The CDR3 is CASGGQEEANSPLHF. The DNA of the CDR3 is TGTGCCAGCGGGGGACAAGAAGAGGCTAATTCACCCCTCCACTTT.

The chain recombines TRBV5-1 with TRBJ1-1; D remains ambiguous. Germline lookup yields CDR1 SGHRS and CDR2 YFSETQ. The CDR3 runs 15 residues. Deletions cut 4 bases from V and 4 bases from J, with 17 bases between. CDR3 DNA sequence: TGCGCCAGCAGCCCTTGGGCCGCGCCGGGCACTGAAGCTTTCTTT. Its protein product is CASSPWAAPGTEAFF. The complete variable domain, with remaining parts taken from reference TRBV5-1 and TRBJ1-1, reads KAGVTQTPRYLIKTRGQQVTLSCSPISGHRSVSWYQQTPGQGLQFLFEYFSETQRNKGNFPGRFSGRQFSNSRSEMNVSTLELGDSALYLCASSPWAAPGTEAFFGQGTRLTVV.

This clonotype was picked up a small number of times. The chain couples TRBV7-2 to TRBJ1-5; tentatively, D is TRBD1 (6 bases). Germline V gene data show CDR1 as SGHTA and CDR2 as FQGNSA. CDR3 length equals 14 residues. The V end was cut by 5 bases, the J end by 7 bases, with 15 bases between. The CDR3 DNA is TGTGCCAGCAGCCCCCAGGGGTTTTACCAGCCCCAGCATTTT. Translated: CASSPQGFYQPQHF.

Comment on this clonotype: A read error may be the cause here, since a much bigger clone is one base away. CDR3 loop: CTSSQTGLYGYTF. The CDR3 DNA sequence: TGTACCAGCAGCCAGACAGGGCTCTATGGCTACACCTTC. V and J are TRBV7-2 and TRBJ1-2; 7 bases map to TRBD1. V was clipped by 5 bases and J by 4 bases; unmatched bases: 4. CDR1 is SGHTA and CDR2 is FQGNSA in the germline V gene. The CDR3 length is 13 residues. Looking up the rest from reference TRBV7-2 and TRBJ1-2 gives the full variable domain: GAGVSQSPSNKVTEKGKDVELRCDPISGHTALYWYRQSLGQGLEFLIYFQGNSAPDKSGLPSDRFSAERTGGSVSTLTIQRTQQEDSAVYLCTSSQTGLYGYTFGSGTRLTVV.

V usage is TRBV20-1 and J usage is TRBJ1-1; D is unresolved. V lost 6 bases and J 4 bases, leaving 6 bases between the germline ends. Germline-derived CDR1 and CDR2 are DFQATT and SNEGSKA (reference sequence). The CDR3 totals 10 residues. The CDR3 DNA reads as TGCAGTGCCCGGGGCACTGAAGCTTTCTTT. Encoded protein: CSARGTEAFF.

This clonotype occurred a few times. The gene calls are TRBV5-1 and TRBJ1-1, with 10 bases fitting TRBD1. The germline gives CDR1 SGHRS, CDR2 YFSETQ. The CDR3 is 16 amino acids. With 0 bases clipped from V and 4 bases from J, the junction kept 6 bases outside the gene matches. CDR3 sequence reads: CASSLAYGTGVTEAFF. CDR3 DNA sequence: TGCGCCAGCAGCTTGGCATACGGGACAGGGGTCACTGAAGCTTTCTTT.

This clonotype was counted between two and nine times. The chain combines TRBV11-2 with TRBJ2-1; D gene ambiguous. V shed 2 bases and J shed 4 bases, with 9 bases lying between them. The CDR3 is made up of 14 amino acids. Per germline, CDR1 SGHAT and CDR2 FQNNGV. CDR3 in DNA: TGTGCCAGCAGCTTAATAGACTTTTACAATGAGCAGTTCTTC. It is translated as CASSLIDFYNEQFF.

This chain uses TRBV29-1 with TRBJ1-1; D remains unclear. The V end was cut by 3 bases, the J end by 0 bases, with 11 bases between. This CDR3 is 14 amino acids long. In germline, CDR1 is SQVTM, CDR2 ANQGSEA. CDR3 residues: CSVDGSVMNTEAFF. The CDR3, as DNA: TGCAGCGTTGATGGTTCGGTGATGAACACTGAAGCTTTCTTT. The whole variable domain, remainder taken from reference TRBV29-1 and TRBJ1-1, is SAVISQKPSRDICQRGTSLTIQCQVDSQVTMMFWYRQQPGQSLTLIATANQGSEATYESGFVIDKFPISRPNLTFSTLTVSNMSPEDSSIYLCSVDGSVMNTEAFFGQGTRLTVV.

This chain links TRBV5-6 with TRBJ2-7, with D unresolved. Per the germline V gene, CDR1 is SGHDT and CDR2 is YYEEEE. CDR3 length equals 14 residues. V dropped 5 bases and J dropped 3 bases, with 15 bases sitting between them. CDR3 protein: CASRSPSRRYEQYF. The DNA of the CDR3 is TGTGCCAGCAGGTCGCCTAGTCGGCGCTACGAGCAGTACTTC. Combining the CDR3 with reference TRBV5-6 and TRBJ2-7 gives the whole variable domain DAGVTQSPTHLIKTRGQQVTLRCSPKSGHDTVSWYQQALGQGPQFIFQYYEEEERQRGNFPDRFSGHQFPNYSSELNVNALLLGDSALYLCASRSPSRRYEQYFGPGTRLTVT.

Written as DNA, the CDR3 is TGTGCCAGCAGCCCATTGGGAAGCGCTAGCACAGATACGCAGTATTTT. Translation gives CASSPLGSASTDTQYF. The gene calls are TRBV9 and TRBJ2-3; D not certain. From germline, CDR1 is SGDLS and CDR2 YYNGEE. The CDR3 runs 16 residues. V was shortened by 4 bases and J by 0 bases, with 15 bases between the two germline ends. The whole variable domain, filled in from reference TRBV9 and TRBJ2-3, reads DSGVTQTPKHLITATGQRVTLRCSPRSGDLSVYWYQQSLDQGLQFLIQYYNGEERAKGNILERFSAQQFPDLHSELNLSSLELGDSALYFCASSPLGSASTDTQYFGPGTRLTVL.

The chain uses TRBV9 and TRBJ2-1, with D possibly matching TRBD1 (5 bases). CDR3 length equals 13 residues. Germline V lookup: CDR1 SGDLS, CDR2 YYNGEE. The germline V and J ends were trimmed by 2 bases and 2 bases, with 5 bases remaining between them. The CDR3 DNA is TGTGCCAGCAGCGTGACAGCCTACAATGAGCAGTTCTTC. It is translated as CASSVTAYNEQFF. The whole variable domain, remainder taken from reference TRBV9 and TRBJ2-1, is DSGVTQTPKHLITATGQRVTLRCSPRSGDLSVYWYQQSLDQGLQFLIQYYNGEERAKGNILERFSAQQFPDLHSELNLSSLELGDSALYFCASSVTAYNEQFFGPGTRLTVL.

This clonotype was seen a few times. The rearrangement links TRBV12-3 or TRBV12-4 to TRBJ2-7; D is possibly TRBD1 or TRBD2 (6 bases each). The CDR3 has 15 amino acids. Trimming removed 7 bases at V and 3 bases at J, with 19 bases between. The CDR3 spells CASNTYSGAIYEQYF. CDR3 in DNA: TGTGCCAGCAATACCTACTCGGGGGCTATCTACGAGCAGTACTTC.

This clonotype is a singleton in its sample. A read error may account for a junction end that differs from germline. The chain joins TRBV15 to TRBJ2-3; 7 nucleotides match TRBD2. CDR1 and CDR2 from the germline V gene are LNHNV and YYDKDF (reference sequence). CDR3 length equals 17 residues. CDR3 in DNA: TGTGCCACAAGCAGAGGTCCTTCGGGGGGAAACGTAGATACGCAGTATTTT. It is translated as CATSRGPSGGNVDTQYF.